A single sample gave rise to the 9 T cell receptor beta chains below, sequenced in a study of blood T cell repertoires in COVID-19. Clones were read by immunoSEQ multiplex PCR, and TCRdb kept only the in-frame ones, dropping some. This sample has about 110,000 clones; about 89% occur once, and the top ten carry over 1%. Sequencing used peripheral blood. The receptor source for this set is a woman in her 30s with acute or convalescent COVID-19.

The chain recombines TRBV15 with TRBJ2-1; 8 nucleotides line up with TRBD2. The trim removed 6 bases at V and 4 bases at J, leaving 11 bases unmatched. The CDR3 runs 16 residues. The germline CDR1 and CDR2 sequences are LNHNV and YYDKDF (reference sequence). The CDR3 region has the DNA TGTGCCACCAGAACCGGGGCAGCTAGCGGGTACAATGAGCAGTTCTTC. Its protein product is CATRTGAASGYNEQFF.

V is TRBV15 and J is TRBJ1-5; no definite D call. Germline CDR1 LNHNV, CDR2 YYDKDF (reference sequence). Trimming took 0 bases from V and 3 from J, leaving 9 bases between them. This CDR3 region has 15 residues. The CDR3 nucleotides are TGTGCCACCAGCAGAGATAGCCAGAACAATCAGCCCCAGCATTTT. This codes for CATSRDSQNNQPQHF.

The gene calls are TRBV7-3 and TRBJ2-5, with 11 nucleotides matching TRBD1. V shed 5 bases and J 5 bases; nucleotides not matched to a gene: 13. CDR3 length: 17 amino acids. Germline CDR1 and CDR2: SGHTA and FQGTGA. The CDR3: CASSVTGQGGGVETQYF. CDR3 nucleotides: TGTGCCAGCAGCGTGACGGGACAGGGGGGCGGTGTGGAGACCCAGTACTTC.

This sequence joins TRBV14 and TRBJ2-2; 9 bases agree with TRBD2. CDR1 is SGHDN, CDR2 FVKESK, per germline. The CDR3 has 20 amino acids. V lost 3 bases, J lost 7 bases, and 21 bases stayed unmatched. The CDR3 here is CASSHLTAGVAGERHGELFF. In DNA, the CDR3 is TGTGCCAGCAGCCACCTTACGGCCGGAGTAGCGGGGGAAAGACACGGGGAGCTGTTTTTT.

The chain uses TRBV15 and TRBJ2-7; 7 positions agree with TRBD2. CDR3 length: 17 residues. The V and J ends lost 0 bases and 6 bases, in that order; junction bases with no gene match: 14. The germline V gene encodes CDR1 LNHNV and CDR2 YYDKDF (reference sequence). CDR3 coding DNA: TGTGCCACCAGCAGAGATTTTCTTTCGGCGGGAGTAGTCGAGCAGTACTTC. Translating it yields CATSRDFLSAGVVEQYF.

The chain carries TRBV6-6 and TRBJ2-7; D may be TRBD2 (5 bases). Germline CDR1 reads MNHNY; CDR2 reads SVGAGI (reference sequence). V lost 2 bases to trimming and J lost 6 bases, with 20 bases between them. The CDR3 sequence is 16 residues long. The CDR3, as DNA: TGTGCCAGCAGTTACCCCCCGCTAGCAGGTCCTCTCGAGCAGTACTTC. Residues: CASSYPPLAGPLEQYF.

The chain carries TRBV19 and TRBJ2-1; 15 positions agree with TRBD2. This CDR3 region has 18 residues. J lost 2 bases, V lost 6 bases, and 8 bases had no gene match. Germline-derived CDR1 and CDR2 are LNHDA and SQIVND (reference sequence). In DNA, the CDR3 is TGTGCCAGTAGCCCGGGACTAGCGGGGGGTTTGACCTACAATGAGCAGTTCTTC. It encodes CASSPGLAGGLTYNEQFF.

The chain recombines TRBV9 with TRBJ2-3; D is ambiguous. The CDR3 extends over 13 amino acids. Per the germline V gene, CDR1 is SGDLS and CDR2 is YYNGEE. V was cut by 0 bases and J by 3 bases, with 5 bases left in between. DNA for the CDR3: TGTGCCAGCAGCGTAGAACAGACAGATACGCAGTATTTT. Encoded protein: CASSVEQTDTQYF.

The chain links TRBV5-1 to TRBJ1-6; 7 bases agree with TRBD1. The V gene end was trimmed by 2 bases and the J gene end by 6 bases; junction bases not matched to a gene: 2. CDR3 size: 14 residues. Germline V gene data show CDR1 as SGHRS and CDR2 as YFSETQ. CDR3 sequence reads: CASSLQGSNSPLHF. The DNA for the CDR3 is TGCGCCAGCAGCTTACAGGGGTCTAATTCACCCCTCCACTTT.